This TCR beta chain came from a study of CD8+ T cells in alopecia areata. Overall study context: Patients in the treated group were given tofacitinib by mouth, 5 to 10 mg twice a day.

Samples from alopecia areata patients were lesional scalp punch biopsies and peripheral blood. RNA, once extracted, was reverse transcribed into cDNA for use as the sequencing template. Generated by immunoSEQ multiplex PCR, the TCRdb table keeps only in-frame clones and is missing some. This sample yields about 180,000 clones, of which roughly 60% are seen a single time; over 1.5% belongs to the top ten. The starting material was CD4+ T cells sorted from blood, obtained at week 0. The receptor comes from a human donor with alopecia areata.

CDR3 sequence: CASTADRGLQNEQFF. CDR3 DNA: TGTGCCAGCACGGCCGACAGGGGGTTACAGAATGAGCAGTTCTTC. The V call is TRBV6-1, the J call TRBJ2-1; 9 bases match TRBD1. The CDR3 has 15 residues. The trim removed 7 bases at V and 7 bases at J, leaving 11 bases unmatched. Germline CDR1 and CDR2: MNHNS and SASEGT.